This entry concerns a single TCR beta chain. This sample is drawn from a study of blood T cell repertoires in COVID-19. Background on the study: Samples taken during acute and convalescent COVID-19 were collected in the United States, Italy and Spain. The analysed material was cDNA or gDNA that came from T cells, B-cell-depleted T cells, or PBMCs.

In the original processing: Reference gene primer amplification gave nucleated cell count estimates. The repertoire was sequenced with immunoSEQ multiplex PCR; TCRdb's copy has only in-frame clones and lacks some. The V and J calls and clone size come from that table; D and trimming were worked out from the DNA. The data show around 65,000 clones, with about four fifths seen just once and over 5% held by the top ten. Sequencing was carried out using peripheral blood. The sequence derives from a woman in her fifties or sixties with active or convalescent COVID-19.

This chain's CDR3 is CATLGDYSNQPQHF. The CDR3 DNA reads TGTGCCACCCTGGGCGATTATAGCAATCAGCCCCAGCATTTT. This chain uses TRBV24-1 with TRBJ1-5; the D is unclear. CDR1 KGHDR and CDR2 SFDVKD come from the germline V gene. Deletions cut 9 bases from V and 0 bases from J, with 11 bases between. The CDR3 extends over 14 amino acids.